The next 17 T cell receptor beta chains were all read from a single sample in a study of CD4 T cells in relation to SARS-CoV-2 and coronaviruses. The unexposed donors gave CD4+ T cells in 2011-2018, prior to COVID-19. After 10 to 11 days of culture, CD4+ T cells were isolated. Antigens of these TCRs are unknown. The protocol was immunoSEQ multiplex PCR, while the TCRdb copy is restricted to in-frame clones and leaves out a portion. Found here are 20,000 to 25,000 clones, 72% of them singletons; the top ten hold 15% to 20%. Sequences were obtained from CD4+ T cells from PBMCs, cultured in vitro. The receptors come from a human donor in good health.

The chain has TRBV29-1 and TRBJ1-1, with D tentatively TRBD1 (6 bases). The CDR3 extends over 10 amino acids. V was trimmed by 8 bases and J by 11 bases, leaving 15 bases between them. The germline V gene has CDR1 SQVTM and CDR2 ANQGSEA. CDR3 amino acids: CSTTQGDAFF. The CDR3 DNA reads TGCAGCACTACACAGGGAGACGCTTTCTTT.

This clone was seen only a few times. The V and J genes are TRBV2 and TRBJ1-4, with 8 bases aligning to TRBD1. Germline V lookup: CDR1 SNHLY, CDR2 FYNNEI. The CDR3 is 16 amino acids. V lost 6 bases and J lost 8; bases outside the gene matches: 14. The CDR3 nucleotides are TGTGCCAGCAGCAAGGACAGGGAAGGGGGACGGGAAAAACTGTTTTTT. It is translated as CASSKDREGGREKLFF.

The J gene is TRBJ1-3, the V gene TRBV9, with a weak D call TRBD1 (5 bases). CDR1 is SGDLS and CDR2 is YYNGEE in the germline V gene. V lost 0 bases, J lost 4 bases, and 8 bases lay in between. The CDR3 length is 14 residues. CDR3 in DNA: TGTGCCAGCAGCGTAGGGACAAACGGAAACACCATATATTTT. Amino acids: CASSVGTNGNTIYF.

The chain uses TRBV7-2 and TRBJ2-5, with unresolved D. CDR1 and CDR2 (germline): SGHTA, FQGNSA. This CDR3 comprises 16 residues. Trimming stripped 1 base from V and 2 bases from J, with 14 bases between. As DNA, the CDR3 is TGTGCCAGCAGCTTAGGTCTCCAGGCAGGACAAGAGACCCAGTACTTC. It translates to CASSLGLQAGQETQYF.

This clone appeared once. The V and J genes are TRBV4-2 and TRBJ1-2, with unresolved D. V dropped 0 bases and J dropped 3 bases, with 11 bases sitting between them. This CDR3 has 15 amino acids. Germline loops: CDR1 LGHNA, CDR2 YNFKEQ. CDR3 DNA sequence: TGTGCCAGCAGCCAAGACCCGTCAGCAGACTATGGCTACACCTTC. Translating it yields CASSQDPSADYGYTF.

This clone was observed a single time. The genes are TRBV5-1 and TRBJ2-3, with 9 nucleotides matching TRBD1. V lost 0 bases and J lost 5; bases outside the gene matches: 4. Germline values: CDR1 SGHRS, CDR2 YFSETQ. This CDR3 contains 15 residues. CDR3 protein: CASSLETGGGDTQYF. The DNA for the CDR3 is TGCGCCAGCAGCTTGGAGACAGGGGGTGGAGATACGCAGTATTTT. Together with reference TRBV5-1 and TRBJ2-3, the CDR3 gives the full variable domain: KAGVTQTPRYLIKTRGQQVTLSCSPISGHRSVSWYQQTPGQGLQFLFEYFSETQRNKGNFPGRFSGRQFSNSRSEMNVSTLELGDSALYLCASSLETGGGDTQYFGPGTRLTVL.

The chain joins TRBV19 to TRBJ2-5; tentatively, D is TRBD1 (7 bases). V lost 6 bases, J lost 4 bases, and 12 bases lay in between. The length of the CDR3 is 13 residues. Germline CDR1 and CDR2: LNHDA and SQIVND (reference sequence). CDR3 DNA: TGTGCCAGTAGCTCTCAGGGGGGAGAGACCCAGTACTTC. The encoded protein is CASSSQGGETQYF.

The chain uses TRBV18 and TRBJ1-2, with D perhaps matching TRBD1 (5 bases). The V gene's germline CDR1 is KGHSH and CDR2 LQKENI. This CDR3 spans 16 amino acids. With 3 bases removed from V and 7 bases from J, the gap between germline ends came to 21 bases. The CDR3 region has the DNA TGTGCCAGCTCACCCAGACAAACAGGAGCGAGTGGTGGCTACACCTTC. Encoded protein: CASSPRQTGASGGYTF.

The CDR3 here is CASSLVDRDYGYTF. As DNA, the CDR3 is TGTGCCAGCAGTTTAGTGGACAGGGACTATGGCTACACCTTC. This chain joins TRBV28 and TRBJ1-2; 8 positions match TRBD1. CDR1 and CDR2 (germline): MDHEN, SYDVKM. Trimming removed 2 bases from V and 3 bases from J; junction bases left unmatched: 2. There are 14 residues in the CDR3.

This clone came up a few times. The chain links TRBV7-6 to TRBJ2-1; D unclear. V lost 4 bases to trimming and J lost 6 bases, with 19 bases between them. This CDR3 spans 16 amino acids. Germline V gene data show CDR1 as SGHVS and CDR2 as FNYEAQ. The CDR3 DNA is TGTGCCAGCAGCTCAGTGCGGTCCAGCCTAGGCAATGAGCAGTTCTTC. It translates to CASSSVRSSLGNEQFF.

This clone was detected once. The chain combines TRBV6-2 or TRBV6-3 with TRBJ2-3, with no clear D. This CDR3 is built from 12 residues. Per the germline V gene, CDR1 is MNHEY and CDR2 is SVGEGT. V was cut by 3 bases and J by 6 bases, with 7 bases left in between. The CDR3 sequence is CASSYEGDTQYF. CDR3 coding DNA: TGTGCCAGCAGTTATGAAGGGGATACGCAGTATTTT.

This chain connects TRBV12-3 or TRBV12-4 to TRBJ2-2; D not resolved. Trimming shortened V by 5 bases and J by 7 bases, and 11 bases separated the two germline ends. CDR3 length: 13 amino acids. CDR3 sequence: CASSLFPLGELFF. The DNA of the CDR3 is TGTGCCAGCAGTCTTTTCCCCCTCGGGGAGCTGTTTTTT.

The chain recombines TRBV29-1 with TRBJ2-5, with TRBD1 identical over 11 bases. The CDR3 covers 13 residues. J gave up 4 bases and V 6 bases, and 4 bases lay outside the gene matches. Germline CDR1 is SQVTM and CDR2 is ANQGSEA. CDR3 bases: TGCAGCGTCGGACAGGGGGCTGGAGAGACCCAGTACTTC. Translation: CSVGQGAGETQYF.

The chain uses TRBV27 and TRBJ1-2; 8 nucleotides align to TRBD1. Germline trimming cut 9 bases from V and 7 bases from J; bases unmatched to any gene: 10. CDR3 size: 13 residues. Germline lookup yields CDR1 MNHEY and CDR2 SMNVEV (reference sequence). This CDR3 is CASWGSGGTGYTF. The CDR3 region has the DNA TGTGCCAGTTGGGGCTCAGGGGGCACTGGCTACACCTTC.

This clone was seen a few times. V gene TRBV19 combines with J gene TRBJ2-5, with TRBD1 as a possible D gene (5 bases). The V end was cut by 7 bases, the J end by 3 bases, with 12 bases between. The CDR3 consists of 13 residues. The germline gives CDR1 LNHDA, CDR2 SQIVND (reference sequence). The CDR3, as DNA: TGTGCCAGTATTAAGGAAGGGGAAGAGACCCAGTACTTC. It codes for CASIKEGEETQYF.

The chain uses TRBV11-2 and TRBJ2-7; 8 positions match TRBD1. The CDR3 consists of 16 residues. Trimming cost V 1 base and J 0 bases; bases outside gene matches: 5. Germline V gene sequence: CDR1 SGHAT, CDR2 FQNNGV. This CDR3 is CASSLARTGSSYEQYF. CDR3 nucleotides: TGTGCCAGCAGCTTAGCGCGGACAGGGAGCTCCTACGAGCAGTACTTC.

J is TRBJ1-4 and V is TRBV6-1; possibly TRBD1 for D (5 bases). The CDR3 is 16 amino acids. V was trimmed by 3 bases and J by 3 bases, leaving 14 bases between them. In germline, CDR1 is MNHNS, CDR2 SASEGT. The CDR3 coding sequence is TGTGCCAGCAGTGATCCCCAGCAGGGAGCTAATGAAAAACTGTTTTTT. Its protein is CASSDPQQGANEKLFF.